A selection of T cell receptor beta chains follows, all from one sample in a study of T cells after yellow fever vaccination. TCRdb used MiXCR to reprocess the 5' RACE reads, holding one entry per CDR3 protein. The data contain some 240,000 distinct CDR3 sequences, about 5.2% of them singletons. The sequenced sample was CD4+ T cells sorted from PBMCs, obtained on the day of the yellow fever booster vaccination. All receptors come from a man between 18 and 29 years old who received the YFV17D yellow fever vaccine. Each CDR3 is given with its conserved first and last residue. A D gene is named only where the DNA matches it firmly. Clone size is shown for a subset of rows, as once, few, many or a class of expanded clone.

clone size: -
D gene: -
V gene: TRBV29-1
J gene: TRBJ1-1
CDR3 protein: CSVEPWDNTEAFF
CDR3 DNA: TGCAGCGTTGAACCTTGGGATAACACTGAAGCTTTCTTT

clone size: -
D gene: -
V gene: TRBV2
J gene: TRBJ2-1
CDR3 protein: CASHNRVGAYNEQFF
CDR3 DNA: TGTGCCAGCCATAACAGGGTAGGGGCATACAATGAGCAGTTCTTC

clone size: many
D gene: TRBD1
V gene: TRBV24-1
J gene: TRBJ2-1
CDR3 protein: CATRKDRGDHEQFF
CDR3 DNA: TGTGCCACCAGGAAGGACAGGGGGGATCATGAGCAGTTCTTC

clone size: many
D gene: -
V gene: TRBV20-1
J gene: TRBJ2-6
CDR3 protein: CSAKTAGANVLTF
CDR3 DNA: TGCAGTGCTAAGACGGCTGGGGCCAACGTCCTGACTTTC

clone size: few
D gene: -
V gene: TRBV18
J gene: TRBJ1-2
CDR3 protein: CASSPPLWEYGYTF
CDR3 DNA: TGTGCCAGCTCACCCCCACTTTGGGAGTATGGCTACACCTTC

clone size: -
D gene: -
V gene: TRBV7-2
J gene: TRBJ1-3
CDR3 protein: CASSPRQGTRPGNTIYF
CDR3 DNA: TGTGCCAGCAGCCCCCGCCAGGGGACCCGGCCTGGAAACACCATATATTTT

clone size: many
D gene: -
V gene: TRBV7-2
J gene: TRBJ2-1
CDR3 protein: CASSLSGGVYNEQFF
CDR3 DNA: TGTGCCAGCAGCTTATCAGGCGGGGTCTACAATGAGCAGTTCTTC

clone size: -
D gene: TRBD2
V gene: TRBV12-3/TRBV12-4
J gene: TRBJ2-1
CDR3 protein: CASSLASGGSNEQFF
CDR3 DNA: TGTGCCAGCAGTTTAGCCAGCGGGGGAAGCAATGAGCAGTTCTTC

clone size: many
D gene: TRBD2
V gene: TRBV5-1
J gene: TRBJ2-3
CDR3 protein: CASSFRGGTDTQYF
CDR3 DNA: TGCGCCAGCAGCTTTCGGGGAGGGACAGATACGCAGTATTTT

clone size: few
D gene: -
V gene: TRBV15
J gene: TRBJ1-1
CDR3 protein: CATSRASGEGTEAFF
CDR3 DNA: TGTGCCACCAGCAGAGCGTCAGGGGAGGGCACTGAAGCTTTCTTT

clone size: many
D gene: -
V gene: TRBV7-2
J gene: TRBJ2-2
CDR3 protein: CASSSSWGVGELFF
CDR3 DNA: TGTGCCAGCAGCTCATCCTGGGGCGTCGGGGAGCTGTTTTTT